This TCR beta chain was obtained from a study of OX40 agonist ivuxolimab in advanced cancers. Repertoires were generated with immunoSEQ multiplex PCR, while TCRdb's copy carries only in-frame clones and drops some. The sample includes tens of thousands of clones, around 77% of them seen just once. In regard to this clone: Its antigen is undetermined.

Study-level results: With doses of 0.1-3.0 mg/kg, partial responders showed among the lowest clonal expansion.

This sequence originates from an adult with an advanced solid tumor such as melanoma, head and neck, liver or kidney cancer. Source: CD4+ or CD8+ T cells sorted from blood, taken in a trial of the OX40 agonist ivuxolimab.

Here the CDR3 DNA reads TGCGCCAGCAGCCAGGGATCGGGAGACGGCTCCTACGAGCAGTACTTC. It specifies CASSQGSGDGSYEQYF. The chain combines TRBV4-1 with TRBJ2-7, with D perhaps matching TRBD2 (6 bases). The V gene's germline CDR1 is MGHRA and CDR2 YSYEKL. Deletions cut 3 bases from V and 0 bases from J, with 15 bases between. This CDR3 comprises 16 residues.